This T cell receptor beta chain appears in the sequencing data of a study of immune evolution from preneoplasia to lung adenocarcinoma. The study's findings and limits: Normal lung had the highest top T cell clone frequencies.

Each case's diagnosis was confirmed by two pathologists on H&E. Using immunoSEQ multiplex PCR, the repertoire was profiled, and TCRdb retains in-frame clones only, with some absent. The data hold about 3,100 clones, with around 48% observed a single time. Worth noting for this clone: The antigen remains undetermined.

V trimming: 4 bases; J trimming: 2 bases; junction bases outside the gene matches: 8. CDR3 length: 16 residues. CDR1 SGHAT and CDR2 FQNNGV come from the germline V gene. The sequenced sample consisted of FFPE normal lung tissue adjacent to the tumor. The clonotype originates from a person aged 45 to 59 with lung adenocarcinoma. V gene TRBV11-2 combines with J gene TRBJ2-3, with 8 bases lining up with TRBD2. The CDR3 bases are TGTGCCAGCAGCTCGGCGGGACTAGGGTCCACAGATACGCAGTATTTT. Translation: CASSSAGLGSTDTQYF.